This T cell receptor (beta chain) appears in the sequencing data of a study of cytomegalovirus exposure and HLA in healthy donors. PCR amplification relied on 60 Vbeta primers (plus 13 Jbeta primers). Profiling relied on immunoSEQ multiplex PCR, and the TCRdb table lists in-frame clones only, not all of them. The sample lists some 160,000 clones; around 80% were seen once. Comments on this clone: Its antigen remains unidentified.

Whole-study findings and limits: Per a later analysis, fewer than 20,000 TCR beta sequences showed association with HLA alleles at 0.05 false discovery rate. Prior analysis indicated that the majority of TCR beta V segments exhibited productivity approximately 87% or approximately 30% of the time. In a later analysis, DRB1 alleles had the most associated TCRs; HLA-C alleles the fewest. In a later analysis, CMV-associated beta chains were mostly HLA-associated, it appeared.

Germline-derived CDR1 and CDR2 are LNHDA and SQIVND (reference sequence). The CDR3 has 14 residues. V gave up 5 bases and J gave up 7 bases; unmatched junction bases: 6. Specimen: PBMCs. This clonotype was sampled from a woman in her late teens or twenties in good health and CMV-seronegative. This chain uses TRBV19 with TRBJ2-1; 9 bases agree with TRBD2. The CDR3 sequence: CASSGLAGRNEQFF. The CDR3 DNA is TGTGCCAGTAGTGGGCTAGCGGGGAGAAATGAGCAGTTCTTC.